One and the same sample provided the 19 T cell receptor beta chains below, sequenced in a study of blood T cell repertoires in COVID-19. Sequencing used immunoSEQ multiplex PCR; TCRdb keeps in-frame clones, though not all of them. The sample includes under 500,000 clones, about 90% of them seen just once. What was sequenced was PBMCs or T cells enriched from blood (not recorded which). The receptors stem from a young woman with acute COVID-19.

The CDR3 bases are TGCGCCAGCAGTGAGCACAGTGCATTAGGCGAGCAGTACTTC. This sequence encodes CASSEHSALGEQYF. This chain joins TRBV10-1 and TRBJ2-7, with unresolved D. From germline, CDR1 is WNHNN and CDR2 SYGVQD (reference sequence). This CDR3 has 14 amino acids. The ends were cut back, 2 bases at V and 6 bases at J, with 14 bases in the middle.

This clone appeared once. The chain is built from TRBV25-1 and TRBJ2-2; D gene uncertain. The CDR3 extends over 15 amino acids. Trimming shortened V by 1 base and J by 8 bases, and 14 bases separated the two germline ends. The V gene's germline CDR1 is MGHDK and CDR2 SYGVNS. CDR3 amino acids: CASSESSWLGGELFF. For the CDR3, the DNA is TGTGCCAGCAGTGAATCTTCCTGGCTCGGGGGGGAGCTGTTTTTT. The variable domain in full, with the rest retrieved from reference TRBV25-1 and TRBJ2-2, is EADIYQTPRYLVIGTGKKITLECSQTMGHDKMYWYQQDPGMELHLIHYSYGVNSTEKGDLSSESTVSRIRTEHFPLTLESARPSHTSQYLCASSESSWLGGELFFGEGSRLTVL.

The chain recombines TRBV9 with TRBJ2-7; the match to TRBD1 covers 8 bases. Trimming took 1 base from V and 1 from J; bases not matched to a gene: 4. Germline values: CDR1 SGDLS, CDR2 YYNGEE. The CDR3 runs to 15 residues. The CDR3 region is CASSVKGDRSYEQYF. The CDR3 region has the DNA TGTGCCAGCAGCGTAAAAGGGGACAGGTCCTACGAGCAGTACTTC.

This chain links TRBV2 with TRBJ2-3; 10 positions match TRBD1. The CDR3 is made up of 16 amino acids. The V and J ends lost 5 bases and 2 bases, in that order; junction bases with no gene match: 7. Germline values: CDR1 SNHLY, CDR2 FYNNEI. CDR3 region: CASSRRQGAFTDTQYF. The CDR3 region has the DNA TGTGCCAGCAGTCGACGACAGGGGGCGTTCACAGATACGCAGTATTTT.

The rearrangement links TRBV28 to TRBJ1-2; 9 nucleotides align to TRBD1. CDR1 and CDR2 (germline): MDHEN, SYDVKM. This CDR3 spans 13 amino acids. The V gene end was trimmed by 4 bases and the J gene end by 8 bases; junction bases not matched to a gene: 5. The CDR3 loop is CASSSGTGIGYTF. The CDR3 DNA reads as TGTGCCAGCAGTTCCGGGACAGGGATCGGCTACACCTTC.

The chain employs TRBV28 and TRBJ2-7; 7 bases are a match to TRBD2. Germline CDR1 MDHEN, CDR2 SYDVKM. With 5 bases clipped from V and 5 bases from J, the junction kept 12 bases outside the gene matches. The length of the CDR3 is 15 residues. In DNA form, the CDR3 reads TGTGCCAGCAGTACTGCCCTGCGGGAGTTGGACGAGCAGTACTTC. The encoded protein is CASSTALRELDEQYF.

The chain couples TRBV11-2 to TRBJ2-2; maybe TRBD1 (6 bases). CDR1 is SGHAT and CDR2 is FQNNGV in the germline V gene. V lost 3 bases, J lost 7 bases, and 15 bases lay in between. CDR3 length equals 15 residues. CDR3 residues: CASSFNRATSGELFF. CDR3 coding DNA: TGTGCCAGCAGCTTTAACAGGGCGACGAGCGGGGAGCTGTTTTTT.

The rearrangement joins TRBV5-6 to TRBJ2-3, with a tentative D call TRBD1 (8 bases). The CDR3 totals 15 residues. Trimming cost V 2 bases and J 3 bases, with 13 bases left between them. Germline V gene lookup returns CDR1 SGHDT and CDR2 YYEEEE. CDR3 sequence (DNA): TGTGCCAGCAGCTTAAGCGGGACAGGTACAGATACGCAGTATTTT. This sequence encodes CASSLSGTGTDTQYF.

The V gene is TRBV23-1, the J gene TRBJ2-2; D ambiguous. TRBV23-1 is an ORF, with its function uncertain. Trimming removed 5 bases at V and 6 bases at J, with 16 bases between. The CDR3 loop spans 15 amino acids. This CDR3 reads CASSARGSGPGELFF. The CDR3 coding sequence is TGCGCCAGCAGTGCTCGAGGTTCCGGTCCCGGGGAGCTGTTTTTT.

This clone was found once. The gene calls are TRBV5-5 and TRBJ1-2, with TRBD1 matching over 8 bases. The CDR3 contains 14 residues. From germline, CDR1 is SGHKS and CDR2 YYEKEE (reference sequence). V trimming: 3 bases; J trimming: 6 bases; junction bases outside the gene matches: 7. The CDR3 reads CASSSDRGRNGYTF. In DNA, the CDR3 is TGTGCCAGCAGCTCAGACAGGGGCAGGAATGGCTACACCTTC.

The chain couples TRBV6-1 to TRBJ2-7, with D possibly matching TRBD1 (6 bases). The germline CDR1 and CDR2 sequences are MNHNS and SASEGT. Deletions cut 3 bases from V and 0 bases from J, with 12 bases between. CDR3 length: 15 residues. The CDR3 region is CASSDGQLSSYEQYF. Here the CDR3 DNA reads TGTGCCAGCAGTGACGGACAGTTAAGCTCCTACGAGCAGTACTTC.

This clone was counted only a few times. This rearrangement joins TRBV7-9 to TRBJ2-7; D gene unclear. This CDR3 contains 13 residues. Germline-derived CDR1 and CDR2 are SEHNR and FQNEAQ (reference sequence). The V end was cut by 1 base, the J end by 7 bases, with 11 bases between. CDR3 region: CASSLEGPQEQYF. Here the CDR3 DNA reads TGTGCCAGCAGCTTAGAAGGTCCACAGGAGCAGTACTTC.

To note about this clone: The identical CDR3 is also encoded by other nucleotide sequences in the sample. The chain has TRBV4-3 and TRBJ1-5, with D possibly TRBD1 on 5 matching bases. Per the germline V gene, CDR1 is LGHNA and CDR2 is YSLEER. The CDR3 loop spans 14 amino acids. Deletions cut 1 base from V and 4 bases from J, with 8 bases between. Here the CDR3 DNA reads TGCGCCAGCAGCCAAGGCCAGGGTAATCAGCCCCAGCATTTT. Encoded protein: CASSQGQGNQPQHF.

The chain carries TRBV29-1 and TRBJ1-1, with unresolved D. CDR3 length: 11 residues. Trimming left V 4 bases short and J 0 bases short, with 3 bases between. The germline gives CDR1 SQVTM, CDR2 ANQGSEA. The CDR3 reads CSVAMNTEAFF. CDR3 nucleotide sequence: TGCAGCGTTGCAATGAACACTGAAGCTTTCTTT.

V gene TRBV2 combines with J gene TRBJ1-2; 10 bases align to TRBD1. The CDR3 is made up of 15 amino acids. CDR1 is SNHLY and CDR2 is FYNNEI in the germline V gene. V lost 10 bases, J lost 4 bases, and 12 bases stayed unmatched. CDR3 amino acids: CATPADRGNGYGYTF. The CDR3 DNA sequence: TGTGCCACCCCGGCGGACAGGGGGAATGGCTATGGCTACACCTTC.

The gene calls are TRBV5-1 and TRBJ1-2, with D perhaps matching TRBD1 (5 bases). CDR3 size: 12 residues. Trimming removed 5 bases from V and 2 bases from J, with 7 bases in between. Germline V lookup: CDR1 SGHRS, CDR2 YFSETQ. DNA of the CDR3: TGCGCCAGCAGTACAGGCAACTATGGCTACACCTTC. This sequence encodes CASSTGNYGYTF.

The chain joins TRBV19 to TRBJ1-1, with 9 bases matching TRBD1. Germline V gene data show CDR1 as LNHDA and CDR2 as SQIVND (reference sequence). With 9 bases clipped from V and 1 base from J, the junction kept 12 bases outside the gene matches. The CDR3 covers 16 residues. The chain's CDR3 is CASNRGRVFRNTEAFF. CDR3 nucleotide sequence: TGTGCCAGCAACAGGGGGCGAGTGTTTCGGAACACTGAAGCTTTCTTT. The whole variable domain, filled in from reference TRBV19 and TRBJ1-1, reads DGGITQSPKYLFRKEGQNVTLSCEQNLNHDAMYWYRQDPGQGLRLIYYSQIVNDFQKGDIAEGYSVSREKKESFPLTVTSAQKNPTAFYLCASNRGRVFRNTEAFFGQGTRLTVV.

V gene TRBV2 combines with J gene TRBJ2-1, with 11 positions matching TRBD2. The CDR3 is 17 amino acids. V was pared by 7 bases and J by 0 bases, with 8 bases of the junction left unmatched. Germline V gives CDR1 SNHLY, CDR2 FYNNEI. The CDR3 spells CASNPSGGRSSYNEQFF. CDR3 in DNA: TGTGCCAGCAATCCTAGCGGGGGGCGTAGCTCCTACAATGAGCAGTTCTTC. Filled out from reference TRBV2 and TRBJ2-1, the complete variable domain reads EPEVTQTPSHQVTQMGQEVILRCVPISNHLYFYWYRQILGQKVEFLVSFYNNEISEKSEIFDDQFSVERPDGSNFTLKIRSTKLEDSAMYFCASNPSGGRSSYNEQFFGPGTRLTVL.

This chain connects TRBV5-8 to TRBJ1-5; no definite D call. This CDR3 region has 13 residues. With 1 base removed from V and 7 bases from J, the gap between germline ends came to 9 bases. From germline, CDR1 is SGHTS and CDR2 YDEGEE. CDR3 region: CASSLQSGQPQHF. Written as DNA, the CDR3 is TGTGCCAGCAGCTTGCAGTCTGGCCAGCCCCAGCATTTT.